Each of the 6 T cell receptor beta chains below was sequenced from the same sample in a study of cytomegalovirus exposure and HLA in healthy donors. PCR amplification relied on 60 Vbeta primers (plus 13 Jbeta primers). Method: immunoSEQ multiplex PCR; TCRdb's copy keeps in-frame clones and lacks some. Its listing shows tens of thousands of clones. The sequencing input was PBMCs. All receptors come from a man aged 18-30 years in good health and CMV-seropositive.

This rearrangement joins TRBV6-1 to TRBJ2-7, with 12 bases that match TRBD2. The CDR3 totals 18 residues. J lost 6 bases, V lost 4 bases, and 16 bases had no gene match. The germline CDR1 and CDR2 sequences are MNHNS and SASEGT. CDR3 amino acids: CASSALAGGGWGRGEQYF. The CDR3 DNA is TGTGCCAGCAGTGCCCTAGCGGGAGGGGGATGGGGAAGGGGCGAGCAGTACTTC.

The J gene is TRBJ2-7, the V gene TRBV11-2; D perhaps matches TRBD2 (6 bases). In germline, CDR1 is SGHAT, CDR2 FQNNGV. The germline V and J ends were trimmed by 5 bases and 2 bases, with 19 bases remaining between them. The CDR3 runs 16 residues. The CDR3 sequence is CASSLRRDQGTYEQYF. CDR3 in DNA: TGTGCCAGCAGCCTTCGGCGGGACCAAGGGACCTACGAGCAGTACTTC.

The V and J genes are TRBV6-4 and TRBJ2-5; 8 bases fit TRBD2. The V and J ends lost 3 bases and 2 bases, in that order; junction bases with no gene match: 5. The CDR3 extends over 15 amino acids. Per the germline V gene, CDR1 is MRHNA and CDR2 is SNTAGT. The DNA of the CDR3 is TGTGCCAGCAGTGAATCGGCGGGGGGTCAAGAGACCCAGTACTTC. It encodes CASSESAGGQETQYF.

CDR3 coding DNA: TGCGCCAGCAGCTCGGGACAGGGCAATGGCTACACCTTC. This translates into CASSSGQGNGYTF. This sequence joins TRBV5-1 and TRBJ1-2; 9 bases fit TRBD1. V shed 3 bases and J 6 bases; nucleotides not matched to a gene: 3. The V gene's germline CDR1 is SGHRS and CDR2 YFSETQ. There are 13 residues in the CDR3.

This chain connects TRBV19 to TRBJ2-2; the match to TRBD1 covers 7 bases. Looked up from germline, CDR1 is LNHDA and CDR2 is SQIVND (reference sequence). The CDR3 contains 14 residues. V shed 5 bases, J shed 7 bases, and the junction held 7 bases outside the gene matches. The DNA for the CDR3 is TGTGCCAGTAGTCAACAGGGGAGCAGCGGGGAGCTGTTTTTT. Encoded protein: CASSQQGSSGELFF.

The chain employs TRBV28 and TRBJ2-7; no firm D call. The V gene lost 2 bases and the J gene lost 1 base, with 9 bases spanning the gap. The germline V gene encodes CDR1 MDHEN and CDR2 SYDVKM. The CDR3 is 14 residues long. CDR3 protein: CASSLSAHSYEQYF. For the CDR3, the DNA is TGTGCCAGCAGTTTAAGCGCGCATTCCTACGAGCAGTACTTC. Based on the CDR3 plus reference TRBV28 and TRBJ2-7, the full variable domain is DVKVTQSSRYLVKRTGEKVFLECVQDMDHENMFWYRQDPGLGLRLIYFSYDVKMKEKGDIPEGYSVSREKKERFSLILESASTNQTSMYLCASSLSAHSYEQYFGPGTRLTVT.